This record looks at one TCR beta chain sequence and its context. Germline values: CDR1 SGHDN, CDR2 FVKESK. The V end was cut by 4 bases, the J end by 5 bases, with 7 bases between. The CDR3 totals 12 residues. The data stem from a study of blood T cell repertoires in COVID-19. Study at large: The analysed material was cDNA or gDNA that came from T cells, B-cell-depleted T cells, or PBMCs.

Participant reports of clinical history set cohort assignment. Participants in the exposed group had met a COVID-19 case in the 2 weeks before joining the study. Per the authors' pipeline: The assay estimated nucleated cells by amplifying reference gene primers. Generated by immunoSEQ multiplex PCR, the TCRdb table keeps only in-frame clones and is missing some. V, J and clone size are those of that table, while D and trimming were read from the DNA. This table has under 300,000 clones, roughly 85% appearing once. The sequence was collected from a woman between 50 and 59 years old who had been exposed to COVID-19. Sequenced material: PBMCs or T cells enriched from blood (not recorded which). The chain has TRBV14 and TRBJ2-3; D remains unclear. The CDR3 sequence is CASSPTGDTQYF. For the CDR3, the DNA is TGTGCCAGCAGCCCCACGGGAGATACGCAGTATTTT.